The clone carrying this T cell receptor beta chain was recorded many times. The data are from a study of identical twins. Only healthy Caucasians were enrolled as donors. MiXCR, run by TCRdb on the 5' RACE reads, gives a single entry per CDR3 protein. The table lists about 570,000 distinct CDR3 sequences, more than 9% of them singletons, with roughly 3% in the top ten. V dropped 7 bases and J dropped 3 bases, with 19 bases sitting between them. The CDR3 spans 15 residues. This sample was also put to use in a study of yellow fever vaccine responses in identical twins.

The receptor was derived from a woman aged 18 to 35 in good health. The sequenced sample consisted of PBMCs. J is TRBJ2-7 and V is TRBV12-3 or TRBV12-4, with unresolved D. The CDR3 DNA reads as TGTGCCAGCACCCCCGGTTTAGCCATGAACTACGAGCAGTACTTC. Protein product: CASTPGLAMNYEQYF.